Listed below are T cell receptor beta chains from one sample, sequenced in a study of shared clonotypes between healthy human individuals. Data came from immunoSEQ multiplex PCR; TCRdb stores just in-frame clones and leaves some out. The table includes around 2,100,000 clones, about 95% detected once. The sequenced material came from naive CD8+ T cells sorted from blood. These receptors were taken from a young man in good health. CDR3s include the opening cysteine and the closing phenylalanine or tryptophan. Fields, in order: V gene, clone size, J gene, D gene, CDR3 DNA, CDR3 protein. A D gene is named only where the DNA matches it firmly. The listing skips clone size in some rows; elsewhere it reads once, few, many or a size class.

>TRBV6-5|once|TRBJ1-2|TRBD1
TGTGCCAGCAGAACGACAGGGTTGCAAGGCTACACCTTC
CASRTTGLQGYTF
>TRBV11-2|.|TRBJ2-5|.
TGTGCCAGCAGCTTAACAGGCGCGGGGACCCAGTACTTC
CASSLTGAGTQYF
>TRBV5-4|.|TRBJ2-4|.
TGTGCCAGCAGCTCCGGGTTTAATCTTCAGTACTTC
CASSSGFNLQYF
>TRBV5-4|.|TRBJ2-5|.
TGTGCCAGCTCCATCGGTGGGGAGACCCAGTACTTC
CASSIGGETQYF
>TRBV27|.|TRBJ2-7|.
TGTGCCAGCAGTTTAACGGGACTTCTACTTTACGAGCAGTACTTC
CASSLTGLLLYEQYF
>TRBV6-4|.|TRBJ1-5|.
TGTGCCAGACAATTCCTGTATAGCAATCAGCCCCAGCATTTT
CARQFLYSNQPQHF
>TRBV23-1|.|TRBJ1-1|.
TGCGCCAGCAGTCAATCGCGGGAGAACACTGAAGCTTTCTTT
CASSQSRENTEAFF
>TRBV5-5|.|TRBJ1-5|.
TGTGCCAGCAGCTTGGCCTTGAGAGGGGTGGGACAGCCCCAGCATTTT
CASSLALRGVGQPQHF
>TRBV27|.|TRBJ1-2|TRBD1
TGTGCCAGCAGTTTATTAGGACAGGGGTCTAACTATGGCTACACCTTC
CASSLLGQGSNYGYTF
>TRBV4-1|.|TRBJ2-7|.
TGCGCCAGCAGCTCGGGGGCAGGGTCCTACGAGCAGTACTTC
CASSSGAGSYEQYF
>TRBV7-8|.|TRBJ2-3|.
TGTGCCAGCAGCTTAGGGCCTAGGAAGCCAGGAGATACGCAGTATTTT
CASSLGPRKPGDTQYF
>TRBV7-9|.|TRBJ1-5|.
TGTGCCAGCAGCGGGTGGCAAGTGGACCAGCCCCAGCATTTT
CASSGWQVDQPQHF
>TRBV5-1|.|TRBJ1-1|.
TGCGCCAGCAGATCAGAGATGAACACTGAAGCTTTCTTT
CASRSEMNTEAFF
>TRBV15|.|TRBJ1-4|TRBD1
TGTGCCACCAGCGTGGAGACAGGGAAATGGGATGAAAAACTGTTTTTT
CATSVETGKWDEKLFF
>TRBV6-5|.|TRBJ2-7|TRBD2
TGTGCCAGCAGTTACGAGCGGGGGTACGAGCAGTACTTC
CASSYERGYEQYF
>TRBV4-1|few|TRBJ1-5|.
TGCGCCAGCAGCCAAGATACAGGTAGCAATCAGCCCCAGCATTTT
CASSQDTGSNQPQHF
>TRBV27|.|TRBJ2-1|TRBD1
TGTGCCAGCAGTTCGACAGGGGGTGGCAATGAGCAGTTCTTC
CASSSTGGGNEQFF
>TRBV19|.|TRBJ2-7|TRBD1
TGTGCCAGTAGTTTTGGACAGGGGAACTACGAGCAGTACTTC
CASSFGQGNYEQYF
>TRBV5-4|few|TRBJ1-6|.
TGTGCCAGCAGGGAACAGGGTGGTAATTCACCCCTCCACTTT
CASREQGGNSPLHF
>TRBV19|.|TRBJ1-2|TRBD1
TGTGCCAGTGCTTCCGGACAGGATGGCTACACCTTC
CASASGQDGYTF
>TRBV4-3|once|TRBJ2-1|.
TGCGCCAGCAGCCAAGAGTCCGGTACCACTTCCTACAATGAGCAGTTCTTC
CASSQESGTTSYNEQFF
>TRBV4-1|.|TRBJ2-7|.
TGCGCCAGCAGCCAAGGCGGACAGTACGAGCAGTACTTC
CASSQGGQYEQYF
>TRBV6-1|.|TRBJ2-7|.
TGTGCCAGCAGCTACCGACAGACCTACGAGCAGTACTTC
CASSYRQTYEQYF
>TRBV5-1|.|TRBJ2-3|.
TGCGCCAGCAGCTTGATACTAGCATCAGATACGCAGTATTTT
CASSLILASDTQYF
>TRBV7-9|once|TRBJ1-1|.
TGTGCCAGCAGCTCCACGGACATGAATGAAGCTTTCTTT
CASSSTDMNEAFF
>TRBV5-4|.|TRBJ2-7|TRBD2
TGTGCCAGCAGCTTCCGGGGGGGGTCCTACGAGCAGTACTTC
CASSFRGGSYEQYF
>TRBV7-2|.|TRBJ2-7|TRBD2
TGTGCCAGCAGCTTTAGCGGCGGGGGGTCCTACGAGCAGTACTTC
CASSFSGGGSYEQYF
>TRBV27|.|TRBJ1-5|.
TGTGCCAGCAGACAGGCGATGAATCAGCCCCAGCATTTT
CASRQAMNQPQHF
>TRBV4-1|.|TRBJ1-2|.
TGCGCCAGCAGCCAAGTCGGAGACTTAAACTATGGCTACACCTTC
CASSQVGDLNYGYTF
>TRBV2|.|TRBJ1-4|.
TGTGCCAGCAGTGAAGCGATGTGGGAAAAACTGTTTTTT
CASSEAMWEKLFF
>TRBV19|.|TRBJ2-2|TRBD1
TGTGCCAGTAGTTCCGGGACAGGGAGAGTGAACGGGGAGCTGTTTTTT
CASSSGTGRVNGELFF
>TRBV27|.|TRBJ2-7|.
TGTGCCAGCAGTTTATCGAGTACACTTAGCTCCTACGAGCAGTACTTC
CASSLSSTLSSYEQYF
>TRBV2|many|TRBJ2-7|.
TGTGCCAGCAGATCGACGTCCTCCTACGAGCAGTACTTC
CASRSTSSYEQYF
>TRBV9|.|TRBJ2-3|TRBD1
TGTGCCAGCAGCGAGGGGACAGTTGGCACAGATACGCAGTATTTT
CASSEGTVGTDTQYF
>TRBV7-2|.|TRBJ1-1|.
TGTGCCAGCAGCTTATTTTCCACTGAAGCTTTCTTT
CASSLFSTEAFF
>TRBV4-3|.|TRBJ2-3|.
TGCGCCAGCAGCCAAGACGGGGGTGGACAAGATACGCAGTATTTT
CASSQDGGGQDTQYF
>TRBV9|.|TRBJ1-2|.
TGTGCCAGCAGCGAGGGGGAGGCGGTTGGCTACACCTTC
CASSEGEAVGYTF
>TRBV28|once|TRBJ2-1|.
TGTGCCAGCAGTTTAGCGGGGGCAGTGTTTTGGGATGAGCAGTTCTTC
CASSLAGAVFWDEQFF
>TRBV7-6|once|TRBJ2-5|TRBD2
TGTGCCAGCACCATTAGCGGGGGGTACCAAGAGACCCAGTACTTC
CASTISGGYQETQYF
>TRBV28|.|TRBJ2-7|TRBD2
TGTGCCAGCAGTCCGAGCGGGGGGGCCTGGGAGCAGTACTTC
CASSPSGGAWEQYF
>TRBV15|.|TRBJ2-7|TRBD1
TGTGCCACCAGCAGTTCAGAGGGGGCGATCAGTGAGCAGTACTTC
CATSSSEGAISEQYF
>TRBV5-4|.|TRBJ2-7|.
TGTGCCAGCAGCTCGCTCGATGAGGGGATCTACGAGCAGTACTTC
CASSSLDEGIYEQYF
>TRBV7-9|.|TRBJ1-3|.
TGTGCCAGCAGCTCTCCCCCGGGAGATCCTGGAAACACCATATATTTT
CASSSPPGDPGNTIYF
>TRBV28|.|TRBJ2-7|.
TGTGCCACCCGGACAGTCCCCTACGAGCAGTACTTC
CATRTVPYEQYF
>TRBV10-1|.|TRBJ2-5|.
TGCGCCAGCAGTGAGTCGACGGCCCAAGAGACCCAGTACTTC
CASSESTAQETQYF